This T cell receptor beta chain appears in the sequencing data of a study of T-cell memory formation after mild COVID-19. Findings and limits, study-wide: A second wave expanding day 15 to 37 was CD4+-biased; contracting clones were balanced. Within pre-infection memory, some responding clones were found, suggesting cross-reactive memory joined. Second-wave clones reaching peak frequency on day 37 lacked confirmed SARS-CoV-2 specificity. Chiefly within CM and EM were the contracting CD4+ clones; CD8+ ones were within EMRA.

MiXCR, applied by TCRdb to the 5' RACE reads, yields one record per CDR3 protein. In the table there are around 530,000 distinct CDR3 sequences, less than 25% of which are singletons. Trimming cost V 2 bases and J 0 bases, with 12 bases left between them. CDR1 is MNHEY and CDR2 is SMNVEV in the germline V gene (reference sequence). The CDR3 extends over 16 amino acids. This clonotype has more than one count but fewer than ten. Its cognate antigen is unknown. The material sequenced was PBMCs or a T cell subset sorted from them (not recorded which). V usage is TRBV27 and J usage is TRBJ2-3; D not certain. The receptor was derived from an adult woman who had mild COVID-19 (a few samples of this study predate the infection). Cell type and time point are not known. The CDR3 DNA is TGTGCCAGCAGTTTACGGGCTGTTATGAGCACAGATACGCAGTATTTT. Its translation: CASSLRAVMSTDTQYF.